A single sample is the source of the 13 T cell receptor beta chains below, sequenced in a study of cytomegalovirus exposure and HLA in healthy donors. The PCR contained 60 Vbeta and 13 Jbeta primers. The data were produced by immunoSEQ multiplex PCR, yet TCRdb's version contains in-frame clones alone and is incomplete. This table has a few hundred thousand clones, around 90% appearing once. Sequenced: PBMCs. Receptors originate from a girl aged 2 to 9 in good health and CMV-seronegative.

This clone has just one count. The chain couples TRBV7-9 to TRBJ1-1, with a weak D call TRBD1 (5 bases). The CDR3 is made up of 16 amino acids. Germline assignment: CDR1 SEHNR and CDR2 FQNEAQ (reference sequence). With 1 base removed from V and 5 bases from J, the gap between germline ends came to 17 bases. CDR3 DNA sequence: TGTGCCAGCAGCTTAGGAGGGGCTAGGAGGGATACTGAAGCTTTCTTT. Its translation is CASSLGGARRDTEAFF.

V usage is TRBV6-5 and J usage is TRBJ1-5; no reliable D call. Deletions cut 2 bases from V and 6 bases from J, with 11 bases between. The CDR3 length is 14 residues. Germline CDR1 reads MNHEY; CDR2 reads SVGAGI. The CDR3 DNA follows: TGTGCCAGCAGTTACACCGGGGAAGGTCAGCCCCAGCATTTT. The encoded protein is CASSYTGEGQPQHF.

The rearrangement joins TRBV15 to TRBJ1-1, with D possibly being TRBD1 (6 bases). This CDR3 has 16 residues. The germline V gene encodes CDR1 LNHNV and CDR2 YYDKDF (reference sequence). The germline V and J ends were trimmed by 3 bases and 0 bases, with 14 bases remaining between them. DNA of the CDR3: TGTGCCACCAGCAGCAGGGGAGGGGACATGAACACTGAAGCTTTCTTT. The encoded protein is CATSSRGGDMNTEAFF.

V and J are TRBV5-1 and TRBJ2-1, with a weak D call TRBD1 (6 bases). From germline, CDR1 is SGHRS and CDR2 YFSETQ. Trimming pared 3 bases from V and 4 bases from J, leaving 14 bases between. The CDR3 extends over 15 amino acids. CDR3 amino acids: CASSSTGIGYNEQFF. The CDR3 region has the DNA TGCGCCAGCAGCTCTACAGGGATAGGTTACAATGAGCAGTTCTTC.

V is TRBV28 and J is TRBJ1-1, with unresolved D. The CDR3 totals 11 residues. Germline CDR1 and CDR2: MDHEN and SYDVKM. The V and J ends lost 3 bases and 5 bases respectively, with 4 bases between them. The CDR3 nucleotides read TGTGCCAGCAGTTTCCGGACTGAAGCTTTCTTT. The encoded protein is CASSFRTEAFF.

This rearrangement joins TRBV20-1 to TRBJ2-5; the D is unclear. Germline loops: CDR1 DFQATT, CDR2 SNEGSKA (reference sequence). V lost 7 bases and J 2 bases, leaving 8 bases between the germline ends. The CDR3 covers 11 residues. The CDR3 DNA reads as TGCAGTGGCGGAAATCAAGAGACCCAGTACTTC. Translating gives CSGGNQETQYF.

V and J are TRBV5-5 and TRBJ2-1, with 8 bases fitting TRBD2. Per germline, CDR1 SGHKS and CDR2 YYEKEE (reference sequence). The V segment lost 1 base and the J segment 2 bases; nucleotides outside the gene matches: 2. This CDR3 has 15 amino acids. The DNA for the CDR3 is TGTGCCAGCAGCTTGACGGGACTAGCCTACAATGAGCAGTTCTTC. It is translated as CASSLTGLAYNEQFF.

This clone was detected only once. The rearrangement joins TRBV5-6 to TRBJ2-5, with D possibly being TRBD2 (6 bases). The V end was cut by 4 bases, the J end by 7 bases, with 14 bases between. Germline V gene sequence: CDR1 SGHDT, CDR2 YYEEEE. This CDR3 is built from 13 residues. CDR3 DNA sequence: TGTGCCAGCAGCGTATACGTGGGGGGGACCCAGTACTTC. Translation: CASSVYVGGTQYF.

The CDR3 spells CASSEESGGYLSPLHF. For the CDR3, the DNA is TGTGCCAGCAGTGAAGAGTCAGGGGGCTATTTATCACCCCTCCACTTT. The chain links TRBV2 to TRBJ1-6; 8 nucleotides line up with TRBD1. The CDR3 is 16 residues long. Trimming took 1 base from V and 10 from J; bases not matched to a gene: 9. Germline V gene lookup returns CDR1 SNHLY and CDR2 FYNNEI.

The CDR3 region is CASSDPGRGTEAFF. The CDR3 nucleotides read TGTGCCAGCAGTGACCCAGGGCGGGGTACTGAAGCTTTCTTT. The chain recombines TRBV2 with TRBJ1-1, with D maybe TRBD1 (5 bases). Germline values: CDR1 SNHLY, CDR2 FYNNEI. The CDR3 length is 14 residues. Trimming removed 3 bases at V and 5 bases at J, with 13 bases between.

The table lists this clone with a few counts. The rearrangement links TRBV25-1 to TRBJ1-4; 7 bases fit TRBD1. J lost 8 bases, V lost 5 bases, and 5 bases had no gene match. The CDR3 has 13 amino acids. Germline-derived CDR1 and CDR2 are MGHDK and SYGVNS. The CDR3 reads CASSRRGQEKLFF. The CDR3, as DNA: TGTGCCAGCAGTCGCAGGGGACAGGAAAAACTGTTTTTT.

The CDR3 DNA is TGTGCCAGCAGCCCGTGGTCAGATATCTATGGCTACACCTTC. Its protein is CASSPWSDIYGYTF. The rearrangement joins TRBV9 to TRBJ1-2; D not certain. V was pared by 4 bases and J by 4 bases, with 14 bases between. This CDR3 comprises 14 residues. CDR1 and CDR2 (germline): SGDLS, YYNGEE.

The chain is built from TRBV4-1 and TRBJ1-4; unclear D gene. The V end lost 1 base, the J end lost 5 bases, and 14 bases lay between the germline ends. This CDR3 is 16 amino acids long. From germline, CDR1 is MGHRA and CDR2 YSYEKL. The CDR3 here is CASSQANGVGNEKLFF. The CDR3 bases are TGCGCCAGCAGCCAAGCCAACGGGGTGGGAAATGAAAAACTGTTTTTT.